The source of this TCR beta chain is a study of T-cell reconstitution after alpha-beta-depleted transplantation in children. At least ten counts were recorded for this clonotype. What it binds is unknown. TCRbeta library preparation incorporated unique molecular identifiers. TCRdb redid the calling of the PCR reads with MiXCR, one entry per CDR3 protein. The table includes fewer than 150,000 distinct CDR3 sequences, 9.7% detected once. The study's findings and limits: Some patients' high day-60 TCRbeta diversity was attributed to recipient cells surviving conditioning. At one year after transplant, newly produced T cells mostly accounted for T-cell counts and diversity. At around two months after transplant, the alpha-beta T cells were reportedly derived from several hundred expanded clones that came from non-depleted graft cells.

Specimen: PBMCs, mostly from graft donor cells, collected 180 days after TCRalphabeta/CD19-depleted stem cell transplant. This clonotype was sampled from a girl under two years old who had a stem cell transplant for combined immunodeficiency, so the T cells may come from the graft donor.

Written as DNA, the CDR3 is TGCAGTGCCAAGGACGGAGAGACCCAGTACTTC. The encoded protein is CSAKDGETQYF. V is TRBV20-1 and J is TRBJ2-5; D not certain. The CDR3 spans 11 residues. Looked up from germline, CDR1 is DFQATT and CDR2 is SNEGSKA (reference sequence). V dropped 6 bases and J dropped 4 bases, with 9 bases sitting between them.